This entry describes one TCR beta chain. Trimming cost V 8 bases and J 0 bases; bases outside gene matches: 2. This CDR3 spans 13 amino acids. In germline, CDR1 is MNHEY, CDR2 SVGAGI. The data stem from a study of blood T cell repertoires in COVID-19. Study-level background: COVID-19 samples, acute and convalescent, were from the United States, Italy and Spain.

Assay used: immunoSEQ multiplex PCR; TCRdb lists only in-frame clones, some missing. In the table there are some 85,000 clones, 65% to 80% of which are singletons. The specimen sequenced was peripheral blood. J is TRBJ2-7 and V is TRBV6-5; 9 nucleotides line up with TRBD1. The TCR was taken from a human donor in a cohort sampled during active COVID-19. CDR3 in DNA: TGTGCCAGCCACAGGGGGCCCTCCTACGAGCAGTACTTC. This codes for CASHRGPSYEQYF.